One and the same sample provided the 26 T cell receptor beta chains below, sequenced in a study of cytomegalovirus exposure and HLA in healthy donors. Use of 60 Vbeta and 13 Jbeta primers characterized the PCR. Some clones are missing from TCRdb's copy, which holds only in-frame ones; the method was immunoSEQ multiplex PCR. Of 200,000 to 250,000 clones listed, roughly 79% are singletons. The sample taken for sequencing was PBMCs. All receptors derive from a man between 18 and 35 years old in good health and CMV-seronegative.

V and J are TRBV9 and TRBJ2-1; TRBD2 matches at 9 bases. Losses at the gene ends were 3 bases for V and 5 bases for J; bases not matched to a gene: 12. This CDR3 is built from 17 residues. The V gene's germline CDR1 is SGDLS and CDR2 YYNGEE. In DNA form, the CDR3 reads TGTGCCAGCAGCGCAACTCTCCCGGGACTAGCAAACAATGAGCAGTTCTTC. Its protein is CASSATLPGLANNEQFF.

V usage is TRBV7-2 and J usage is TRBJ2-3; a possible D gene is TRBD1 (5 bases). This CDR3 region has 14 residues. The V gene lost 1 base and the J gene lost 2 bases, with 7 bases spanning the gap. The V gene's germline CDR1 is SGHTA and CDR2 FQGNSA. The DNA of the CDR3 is TGTGCCAGCAGCTTAGGACAGAACACAGATACGCAGTATTTT. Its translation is CASSLGQNTDTQYF.

In nucleotides, the CDR3 is TGTGCCAGCAGCCCCGCGGCAATGCCCTACGAGCAGTACTTC. Translating it yields CASSPAAMPYEQYF. V gene TRBV4-2 combines with J gene TRBJ2-7; no definite D call. This CDR3 contains 14 residues. Germline lookup yields CDR1 LGHNA and CDR2 YNFKEQ. Trimming removed 4 bases from V and 2 bases from J, with 12 bases in between.

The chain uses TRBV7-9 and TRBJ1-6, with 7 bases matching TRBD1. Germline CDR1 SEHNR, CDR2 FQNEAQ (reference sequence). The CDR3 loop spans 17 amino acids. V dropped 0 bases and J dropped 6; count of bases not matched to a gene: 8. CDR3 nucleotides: TGTGCCAGCAGCTTAGCGAAGGGGGCCCGGGCTAATTCACCCCTCCACTTT. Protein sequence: CASSLAKGARANSPLHF.

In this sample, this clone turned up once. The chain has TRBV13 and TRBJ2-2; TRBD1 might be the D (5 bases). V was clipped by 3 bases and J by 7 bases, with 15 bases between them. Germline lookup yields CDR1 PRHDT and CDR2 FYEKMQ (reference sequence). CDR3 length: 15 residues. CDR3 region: CASSFQGRSGGELFF. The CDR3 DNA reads TGTGCCAGCAGCTTCCAGGGAAGGAGTGGCGGGGAGCTGTTTTTT.

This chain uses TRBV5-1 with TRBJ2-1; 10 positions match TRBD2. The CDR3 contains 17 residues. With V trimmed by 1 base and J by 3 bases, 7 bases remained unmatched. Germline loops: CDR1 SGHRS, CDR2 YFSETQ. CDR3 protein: CASSLSKASGGYNEQFF. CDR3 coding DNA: TGCGCCAGCAGCTTGTCAAAGGCTAGCGGGGGCTACAATGAGCAGTTCTTC.

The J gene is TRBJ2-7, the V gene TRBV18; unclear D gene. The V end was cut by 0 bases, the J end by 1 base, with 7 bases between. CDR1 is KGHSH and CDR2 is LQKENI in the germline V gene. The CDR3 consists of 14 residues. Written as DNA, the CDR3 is TGTGCCAGCTCACCACCGTCAGTATCCTACGAGCAGTACTTC. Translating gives CASSPPSVSYEQYF.

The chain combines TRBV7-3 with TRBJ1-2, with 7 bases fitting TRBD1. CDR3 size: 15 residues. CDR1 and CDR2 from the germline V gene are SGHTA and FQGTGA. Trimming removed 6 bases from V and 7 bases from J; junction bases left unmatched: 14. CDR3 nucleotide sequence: TGTGCCAGCAGTGTAAGAGGGGGCGCGGTAGCTGGCTACACCTTC. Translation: CASSVRGGAVAGYTF.

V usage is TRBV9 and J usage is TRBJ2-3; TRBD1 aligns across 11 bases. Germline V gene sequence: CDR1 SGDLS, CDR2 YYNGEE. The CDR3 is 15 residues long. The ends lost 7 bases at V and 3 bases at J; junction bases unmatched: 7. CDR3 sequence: CASRQGQGETDTQYF. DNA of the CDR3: TGTGCCAGCCGCCAGGGACAGGGGGAAACAGATACGCAGTATTTT.

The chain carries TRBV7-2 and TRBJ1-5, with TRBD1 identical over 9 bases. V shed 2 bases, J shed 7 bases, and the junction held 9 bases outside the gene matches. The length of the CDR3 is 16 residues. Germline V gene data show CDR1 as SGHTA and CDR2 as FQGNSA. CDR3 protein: CASSLSGQGKGQPQHF. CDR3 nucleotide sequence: TGTGCCAGCAGCTTATCCGGACAGGGGAAAGGACAGCCCCAGCATTTT.

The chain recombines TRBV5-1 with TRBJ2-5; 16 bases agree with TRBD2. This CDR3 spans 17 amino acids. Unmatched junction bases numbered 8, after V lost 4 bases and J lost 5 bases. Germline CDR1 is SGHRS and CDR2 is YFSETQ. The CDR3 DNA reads TGCGCCAGCAGCCCGGGACTAGCGGGAGGGCCCCCGGAGACCCAGTACTTC. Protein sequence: CASSPGLAGGPPETQYF.

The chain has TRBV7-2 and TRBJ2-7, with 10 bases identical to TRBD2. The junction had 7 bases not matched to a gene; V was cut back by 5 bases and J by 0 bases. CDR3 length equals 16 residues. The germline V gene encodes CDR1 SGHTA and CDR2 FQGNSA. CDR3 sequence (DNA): TGTGCCAGCAGCCGCCTAGCGGGGGTCTTCTCCTACGAGCAGTACTTC. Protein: CASSRLAGVFSYEQYF.

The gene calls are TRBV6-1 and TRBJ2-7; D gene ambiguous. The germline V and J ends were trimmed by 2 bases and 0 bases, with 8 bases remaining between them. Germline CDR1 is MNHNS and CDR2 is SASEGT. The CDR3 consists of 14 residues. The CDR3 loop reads CASSEWPGSYEQYF. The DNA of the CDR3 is TGTGCCAGCAGTGAATGGCCAGGCTCCTACGAGCAGTACTTC.

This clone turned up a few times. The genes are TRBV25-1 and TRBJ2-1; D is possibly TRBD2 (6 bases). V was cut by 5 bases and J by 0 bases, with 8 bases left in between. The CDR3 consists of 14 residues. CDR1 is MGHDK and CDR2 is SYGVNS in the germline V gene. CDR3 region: CASSRTTSYNEQFF. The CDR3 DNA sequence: TGTGCCAGCAGTAGGACTACCTCCTACAATGAGCAGTTCTTC.

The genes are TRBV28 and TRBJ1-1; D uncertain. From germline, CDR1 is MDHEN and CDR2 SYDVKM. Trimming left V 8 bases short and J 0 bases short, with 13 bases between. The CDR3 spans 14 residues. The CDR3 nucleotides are TGTGCCAGCCTCCCTTATGAGTTGAACACTGAAGCTTTCTTT. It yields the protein CASLPYELNTEAFF.

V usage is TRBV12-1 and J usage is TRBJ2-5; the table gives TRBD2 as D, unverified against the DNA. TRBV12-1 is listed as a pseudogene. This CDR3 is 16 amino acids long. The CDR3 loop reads CASSFAGGRGQETQYF. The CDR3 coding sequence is TGTGCCAGCAGCTTTGCGGGGGGGCGGGGGCAAGAGACCCAGTACTTC.

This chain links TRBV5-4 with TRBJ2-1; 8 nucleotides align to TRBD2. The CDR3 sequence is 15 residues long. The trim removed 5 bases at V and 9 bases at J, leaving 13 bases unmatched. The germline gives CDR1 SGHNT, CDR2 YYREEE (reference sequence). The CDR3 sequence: CASRSTAGVVFEQFF. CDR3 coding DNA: TGTGCCAGCAGGTCAACAGCGGGAGTGGTTTTTGAGCAGTTCTTC.

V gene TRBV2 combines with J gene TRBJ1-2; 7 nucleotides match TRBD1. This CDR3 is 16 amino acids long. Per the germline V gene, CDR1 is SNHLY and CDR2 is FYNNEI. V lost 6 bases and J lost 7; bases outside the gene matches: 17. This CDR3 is CASRPAGGERIGGYTF. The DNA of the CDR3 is TGTGCCAGCAGGCCAGCAGGGGGAGAAAGGATAGGTGGCTACACCTTC.

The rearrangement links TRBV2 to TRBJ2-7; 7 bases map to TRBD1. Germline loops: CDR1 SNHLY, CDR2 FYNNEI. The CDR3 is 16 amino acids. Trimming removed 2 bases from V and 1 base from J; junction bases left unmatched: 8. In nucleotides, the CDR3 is TGTGCCAGCAGTGAATTCGGGACAGATCCTTCCTACGAGCAGTACTTC. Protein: CASSEFGTDPSYEQYF. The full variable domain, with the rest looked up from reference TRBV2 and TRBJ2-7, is EPEVTQTPSHQVTQMGQEVILRCVPISNHLYFYWYRQILGQKVEFLVSFYNNEISEKSEIFDDQFSVERPDGSNFTLKIRSTKLEDSAMYFCASSEFGTDPSYEQYFGPGTRLTVT.

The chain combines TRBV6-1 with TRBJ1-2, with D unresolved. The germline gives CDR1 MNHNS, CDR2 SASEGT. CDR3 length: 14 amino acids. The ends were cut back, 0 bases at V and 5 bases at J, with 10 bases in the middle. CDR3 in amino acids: CASSEARAAYGYTF. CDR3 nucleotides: TGTGCCAGCAGTGAAGCGCGTGCTGCTTATGGCTACACCTTC.

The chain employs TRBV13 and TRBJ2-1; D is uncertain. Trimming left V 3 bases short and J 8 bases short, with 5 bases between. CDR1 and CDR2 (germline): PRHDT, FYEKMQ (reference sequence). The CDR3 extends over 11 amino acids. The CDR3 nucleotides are TGTGCCAGCAGCTTTAACTATGAGCAGTTCTTC. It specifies CASSFNYEQFF.

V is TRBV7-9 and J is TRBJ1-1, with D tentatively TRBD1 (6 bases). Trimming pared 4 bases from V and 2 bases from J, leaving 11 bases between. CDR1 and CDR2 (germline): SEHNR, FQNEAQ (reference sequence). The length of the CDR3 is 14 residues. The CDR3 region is CASSSWDTNTEAFF. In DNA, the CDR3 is TGTGCCAGCAGCTCCTGGGACACAAACACTGAAGCTTTCTTT. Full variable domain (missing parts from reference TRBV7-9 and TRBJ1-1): DTGVSQNPRHKITKRGQNVTFRCDPISEHNRLYWYRQTLGQGPEFLTYFQNEAQLEKSRLLSDRFSAERPKGSFSTLEIQRTEQGDSAMYLCASSSWDTNTEAFFGQGTRLTVV.

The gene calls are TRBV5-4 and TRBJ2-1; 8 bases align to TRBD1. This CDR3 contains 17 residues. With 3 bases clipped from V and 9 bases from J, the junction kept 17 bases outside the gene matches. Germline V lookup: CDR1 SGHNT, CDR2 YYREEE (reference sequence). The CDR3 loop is CASSWTTGTGPNGEQFF. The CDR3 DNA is TGTGCCAGCAGCTGGACTACCGGGACAGGACCTAATGGTGAGCAGTTCTTC.

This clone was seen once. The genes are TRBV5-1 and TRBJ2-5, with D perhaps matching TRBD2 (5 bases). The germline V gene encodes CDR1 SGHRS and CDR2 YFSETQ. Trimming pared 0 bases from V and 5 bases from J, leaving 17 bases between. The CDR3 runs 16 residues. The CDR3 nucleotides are TGCGCCAGCAGCTTGGCTCCCCTCGAGGGCCACGAGACCCAGTACTTC. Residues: CASSLAPLEGHETQYF.

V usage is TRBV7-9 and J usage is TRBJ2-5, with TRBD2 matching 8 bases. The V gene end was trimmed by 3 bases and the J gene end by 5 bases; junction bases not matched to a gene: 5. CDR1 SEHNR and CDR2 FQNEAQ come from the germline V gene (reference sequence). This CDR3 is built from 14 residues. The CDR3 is CASSFGGASETQYF. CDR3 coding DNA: TGTGCCAGCAGCTTCGGGGGGGCATCTGAGACCCAGTACTTC.

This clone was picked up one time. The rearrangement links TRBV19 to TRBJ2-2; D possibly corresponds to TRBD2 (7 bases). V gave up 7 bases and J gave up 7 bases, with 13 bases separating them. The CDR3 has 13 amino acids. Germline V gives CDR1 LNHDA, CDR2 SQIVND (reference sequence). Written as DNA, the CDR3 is TGTGCCAGTAAGGGAGGGGGGGACGGGGAGCTGTTTTTT. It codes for CASKGGGDGELFF.